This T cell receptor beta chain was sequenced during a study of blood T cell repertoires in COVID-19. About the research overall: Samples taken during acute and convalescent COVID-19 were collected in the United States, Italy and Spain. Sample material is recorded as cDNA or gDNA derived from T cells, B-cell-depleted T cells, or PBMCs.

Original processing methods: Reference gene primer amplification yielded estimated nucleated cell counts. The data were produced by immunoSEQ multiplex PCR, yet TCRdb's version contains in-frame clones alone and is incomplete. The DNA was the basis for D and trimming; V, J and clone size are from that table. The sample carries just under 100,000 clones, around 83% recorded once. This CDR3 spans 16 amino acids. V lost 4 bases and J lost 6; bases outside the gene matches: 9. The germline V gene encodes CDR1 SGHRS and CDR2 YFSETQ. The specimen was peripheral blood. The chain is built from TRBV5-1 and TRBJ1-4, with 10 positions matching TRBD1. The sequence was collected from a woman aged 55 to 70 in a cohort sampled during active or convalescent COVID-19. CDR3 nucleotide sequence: TGCGCCAGCAGCCCTCGGGCGGGACAGGGGTATGAAAAACTGTTTTTT. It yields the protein CASSPRAGQGYEKLFF.